Detailed here is one TCR beta chain. Antigen: not known. This entry belongs to a study of T cell responses to AZD1222 COVID-19 vaccine. CDR1 SGDLS and CDR2 YYNGEE come from the germline V gene. V lost 0 bases and J lost 2, with 8 bases in between. The CDR3 consists of 14 residues. The method was immunoSEQ multiplex PCR; TCRdb's version includes in-frame clones alone and lacks a portion of them. This sample has tens of thousands of clones; roughly 84% occur once, and the top ten carry about 13%. Broader study findings: Reports say nearly half of spike-specific TCRs go after unmutated variant regions. Two doses of AZD1222 preceded a rise in Spike-specific TCR breadth and depth.

This chain links TRBV9 with TRBJ2-5; possibly TRBD2 for D (6 bases). The starting material was peripheral blood, obtained on day 0 of AZD1222 vaccination. This clonotype was obtained from an adult in good health. In DNA, the CDR3 is TGTGCCAGCAGCGTAGCGGAGGGACAAGAGACCCAGTACTTC. It codes for CASSVAEGQETQYF.